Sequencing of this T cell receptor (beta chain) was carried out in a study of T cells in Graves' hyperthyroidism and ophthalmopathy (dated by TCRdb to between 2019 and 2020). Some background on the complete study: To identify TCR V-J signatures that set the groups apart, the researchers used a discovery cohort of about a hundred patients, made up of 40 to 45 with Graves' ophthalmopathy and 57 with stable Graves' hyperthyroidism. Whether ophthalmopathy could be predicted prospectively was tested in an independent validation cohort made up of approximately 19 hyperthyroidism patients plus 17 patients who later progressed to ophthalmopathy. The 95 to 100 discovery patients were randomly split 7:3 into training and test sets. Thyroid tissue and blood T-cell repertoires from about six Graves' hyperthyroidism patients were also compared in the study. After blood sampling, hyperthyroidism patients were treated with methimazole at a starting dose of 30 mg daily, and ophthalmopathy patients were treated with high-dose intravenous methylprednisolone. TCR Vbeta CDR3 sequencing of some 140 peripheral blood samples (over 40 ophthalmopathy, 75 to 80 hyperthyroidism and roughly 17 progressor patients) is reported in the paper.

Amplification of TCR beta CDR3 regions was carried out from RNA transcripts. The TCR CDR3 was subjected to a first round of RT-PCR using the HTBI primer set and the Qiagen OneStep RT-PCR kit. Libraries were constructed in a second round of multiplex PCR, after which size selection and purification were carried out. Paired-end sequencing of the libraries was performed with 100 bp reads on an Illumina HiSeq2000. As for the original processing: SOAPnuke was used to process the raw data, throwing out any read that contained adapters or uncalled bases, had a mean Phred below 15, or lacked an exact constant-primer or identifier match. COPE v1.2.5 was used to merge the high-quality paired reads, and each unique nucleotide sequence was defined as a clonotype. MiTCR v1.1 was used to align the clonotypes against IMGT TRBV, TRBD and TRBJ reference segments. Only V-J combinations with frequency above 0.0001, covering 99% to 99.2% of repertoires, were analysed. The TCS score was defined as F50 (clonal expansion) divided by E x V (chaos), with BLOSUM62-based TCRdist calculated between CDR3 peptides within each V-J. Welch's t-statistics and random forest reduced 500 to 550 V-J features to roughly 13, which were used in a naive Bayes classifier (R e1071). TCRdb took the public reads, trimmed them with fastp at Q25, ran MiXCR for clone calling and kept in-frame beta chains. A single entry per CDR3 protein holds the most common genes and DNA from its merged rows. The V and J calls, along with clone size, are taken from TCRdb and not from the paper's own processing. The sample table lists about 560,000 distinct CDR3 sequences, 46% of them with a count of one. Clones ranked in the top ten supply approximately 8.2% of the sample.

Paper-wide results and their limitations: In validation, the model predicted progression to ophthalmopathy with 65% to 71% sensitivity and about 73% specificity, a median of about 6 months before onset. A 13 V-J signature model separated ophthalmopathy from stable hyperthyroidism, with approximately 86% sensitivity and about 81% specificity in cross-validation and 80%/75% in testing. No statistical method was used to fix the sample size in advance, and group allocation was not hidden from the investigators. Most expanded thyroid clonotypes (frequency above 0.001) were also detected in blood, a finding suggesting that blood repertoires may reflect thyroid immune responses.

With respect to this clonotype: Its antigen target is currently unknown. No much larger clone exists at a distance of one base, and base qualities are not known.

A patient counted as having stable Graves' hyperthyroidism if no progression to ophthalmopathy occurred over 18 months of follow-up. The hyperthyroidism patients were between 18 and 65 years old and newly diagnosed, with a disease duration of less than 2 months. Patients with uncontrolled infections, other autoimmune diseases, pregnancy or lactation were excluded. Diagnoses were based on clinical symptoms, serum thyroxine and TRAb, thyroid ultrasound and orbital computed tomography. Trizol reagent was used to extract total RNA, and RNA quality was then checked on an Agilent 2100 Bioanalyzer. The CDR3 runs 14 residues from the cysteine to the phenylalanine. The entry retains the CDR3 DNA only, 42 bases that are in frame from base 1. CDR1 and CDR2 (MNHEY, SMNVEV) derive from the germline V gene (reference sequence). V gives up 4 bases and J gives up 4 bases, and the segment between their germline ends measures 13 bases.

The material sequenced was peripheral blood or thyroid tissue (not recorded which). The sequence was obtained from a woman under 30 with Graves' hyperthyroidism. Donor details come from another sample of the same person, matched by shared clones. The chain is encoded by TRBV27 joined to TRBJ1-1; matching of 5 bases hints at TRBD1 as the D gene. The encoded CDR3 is CASSWGTTGTEAFF. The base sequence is TGTGCCAGCAGTTGGGGGACTACAGGCACTGAAGCTTTCTTT.